A single TCR beta chain is shown here with its context. The data were obtained in a study of blood T cell repertoires in COVID-19. Sequenced by immunoSEQ multiplex PCR; TCRdb stores in-frame clones only, minus some. The top ten hold 0.55% to 0.75% of the sample, which has more than 400,000 clones, 90% seen once. Germline CDR1 WSHSY, CDR2 SAAADI. Trimming took 2 bases from V and 3 from J, leaving 8 bases between them. The CDR3 spans 15 residues. The specimen was PBMCs or T cells enriched from blood (not recorded which). The receptor's source is a young man who had recovered from COVID-19. V gene TRBV10-2 combines with J gene TRBJ1-6; the D is unclear. CDR3 in DNA: TGCGCCAGCAGTGAGAGTGCCAGCTATAATTCACCCCTCCACTTT. Protein product: CASSESASYNSPLHF.